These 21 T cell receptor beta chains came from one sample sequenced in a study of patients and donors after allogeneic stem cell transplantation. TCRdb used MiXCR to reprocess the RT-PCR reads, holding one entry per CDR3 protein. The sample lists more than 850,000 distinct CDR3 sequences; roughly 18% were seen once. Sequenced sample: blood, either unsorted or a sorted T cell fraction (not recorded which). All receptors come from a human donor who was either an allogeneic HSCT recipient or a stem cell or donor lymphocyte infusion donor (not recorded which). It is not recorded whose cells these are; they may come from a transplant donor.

CDR3 sequence: CASSLDDRSNYGYTF. In nucleotides, the CDR3 is TGTGCCAGCAGCTTAGATGACCGGTCTAACTATGGCTACACCTTC. This chain uses TRBV11-3 with TRBJ1-2, with unresolved D. CDR1 SGHNT and CDR2 YENEEA come from the germline V gene. This CDR3 comprises 15 residues. Between the trimmed V and J ends, which lost 0 bases and 0 bases, there was a span of 8 bases.

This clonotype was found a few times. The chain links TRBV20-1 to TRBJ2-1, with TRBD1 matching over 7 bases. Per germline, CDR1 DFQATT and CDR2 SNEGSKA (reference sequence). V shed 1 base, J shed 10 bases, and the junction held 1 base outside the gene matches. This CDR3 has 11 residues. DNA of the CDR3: TGCAGTGCTAGAGGACAGGGCGAGCAGTTCTTC. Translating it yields CSARGQGEQFF.

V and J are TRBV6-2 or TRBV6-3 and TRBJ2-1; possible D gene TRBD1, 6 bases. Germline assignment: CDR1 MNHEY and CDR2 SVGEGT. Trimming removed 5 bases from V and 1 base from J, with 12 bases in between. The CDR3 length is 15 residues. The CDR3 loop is CASSRSDRSYNEQFF. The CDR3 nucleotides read TGTGCCAGCAGTCGATCAGACAGGTCCTACAATGAGCAGTTCTTC.

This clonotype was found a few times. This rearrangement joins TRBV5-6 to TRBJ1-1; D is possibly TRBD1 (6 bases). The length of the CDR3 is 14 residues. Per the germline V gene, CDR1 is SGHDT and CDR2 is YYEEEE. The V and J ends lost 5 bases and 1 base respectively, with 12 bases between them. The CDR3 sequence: CASRTGHSNTEAFF. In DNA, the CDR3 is TGTGCCAGCAGGACGGGACACTCGAACACTGAAGCTTTCTTT.

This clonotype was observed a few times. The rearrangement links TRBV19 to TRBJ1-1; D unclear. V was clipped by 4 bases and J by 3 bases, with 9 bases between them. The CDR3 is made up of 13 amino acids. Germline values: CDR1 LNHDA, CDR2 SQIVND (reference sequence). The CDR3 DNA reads TGTGCCAGTAGTACGGACGCGGACACTGAAGCTTTCTTT. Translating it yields CASSTDADTEAFF.

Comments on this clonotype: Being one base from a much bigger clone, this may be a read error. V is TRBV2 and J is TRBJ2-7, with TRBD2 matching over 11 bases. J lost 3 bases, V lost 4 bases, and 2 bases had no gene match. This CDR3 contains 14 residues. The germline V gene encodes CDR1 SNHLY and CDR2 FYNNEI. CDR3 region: CASSASGGLYEQYF. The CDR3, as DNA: TGTGCCAGCAGTGCTAGCGGGGGGCTCTACGAGCAGTACTTC. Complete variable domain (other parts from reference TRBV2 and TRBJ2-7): EPEVTQTPSHQVTQMGQEVILRCVPISNHLYFYWYRQILGQKVEFLVSFYNNEISEKSEIFDDQFSVERPDGSNFTLKIRSTKLEDSAMYFCASSASGGLYEQYFGPGTRLTVT.

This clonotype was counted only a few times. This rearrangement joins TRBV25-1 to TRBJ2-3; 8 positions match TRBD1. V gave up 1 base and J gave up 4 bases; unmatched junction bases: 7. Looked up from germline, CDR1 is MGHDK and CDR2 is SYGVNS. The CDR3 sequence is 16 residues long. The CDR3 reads CASSEWTGLSADTQYF. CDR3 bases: TGTGCCAGCAGTGAATGGACAGGGTTGTCAGCAGATACGCAGTATTTT.

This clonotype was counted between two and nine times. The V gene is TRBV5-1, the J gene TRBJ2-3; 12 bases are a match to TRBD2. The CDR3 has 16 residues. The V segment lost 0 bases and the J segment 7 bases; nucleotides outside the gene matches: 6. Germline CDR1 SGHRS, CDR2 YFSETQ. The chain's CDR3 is CASSLGTSGAGHTQYF. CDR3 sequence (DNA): TGCGCCAGCAGCTTGGGGACTAGCGGGGCCGGTCATACGCAGTATTTT.

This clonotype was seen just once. The CDR3 nucleotides read TGTGCCAGCAGTCCCGGCGTGGCACTCTCTGGGGCCAACGTCCTGACTTTC. This sequence encodes CASSPGVALSGANVLTF. This chain links TRBV12-3 or TRBV12-4 with TRBJ2-6, with D unclear. V lost 5 bases to trimming and J lost 0 bases, with 14 bases between them. CDR3 length: 17 residues.

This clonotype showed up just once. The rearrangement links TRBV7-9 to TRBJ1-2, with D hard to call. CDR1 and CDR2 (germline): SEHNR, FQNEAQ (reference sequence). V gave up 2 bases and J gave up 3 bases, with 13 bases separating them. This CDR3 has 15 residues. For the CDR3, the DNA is TGTGCCAGCAGCTTAATAGAACCCGCACACTATGGCTACACCTTC. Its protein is CASSLIEPAHYGYTF.

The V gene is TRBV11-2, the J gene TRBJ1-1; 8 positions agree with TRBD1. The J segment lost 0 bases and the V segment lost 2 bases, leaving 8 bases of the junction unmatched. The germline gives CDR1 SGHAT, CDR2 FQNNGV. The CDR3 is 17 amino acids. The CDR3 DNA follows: TGTGCCAGCAGCTTACTGGGACAGGCATACATGAACACTGAAGCTTTCTTT. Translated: CASSLLGQAYMNTEAFF.

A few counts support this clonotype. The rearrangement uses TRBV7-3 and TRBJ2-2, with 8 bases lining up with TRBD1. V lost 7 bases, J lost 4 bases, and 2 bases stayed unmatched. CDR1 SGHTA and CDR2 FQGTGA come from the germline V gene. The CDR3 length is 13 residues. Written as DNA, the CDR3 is TGTGCCAGCAAAACAGGGGGCACCGGGGAGCTGTTTTTT. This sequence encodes CASKTGGTGELFF. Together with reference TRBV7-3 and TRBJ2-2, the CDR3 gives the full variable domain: GAGVSQTPSNKVTEKGKYVELRCDPISGHTALYWYRQSLGQGPEFLIYFQGTGAADDSGLPNDRFFAVRPEGSVSTLKIQRTERGDSAVYLCASKTGGTGELFFGEGSRLTVL.

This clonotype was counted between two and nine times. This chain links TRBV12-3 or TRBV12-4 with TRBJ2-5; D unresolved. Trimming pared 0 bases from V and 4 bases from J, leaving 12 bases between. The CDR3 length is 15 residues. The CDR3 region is CASSLAPGPLETQYF. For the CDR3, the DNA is TGTGCCAGCAGTTTAGCGCCGGGCCCGTTAGAGACCCAGTACTTC.

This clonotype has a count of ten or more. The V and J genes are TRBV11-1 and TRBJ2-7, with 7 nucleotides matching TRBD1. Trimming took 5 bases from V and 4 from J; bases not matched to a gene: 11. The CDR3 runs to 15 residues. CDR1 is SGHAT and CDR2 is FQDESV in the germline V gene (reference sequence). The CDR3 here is CASSREATGYYEQYF. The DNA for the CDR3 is TGTGCCAGCAGCCGAGAAGCGACAGGGTATTACGAGCAGTACTTC. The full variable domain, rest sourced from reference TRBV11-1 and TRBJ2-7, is EAEVAQSPRYKITEKSQAVAFWCDPISGHATLYWYRQILGQGPELLVQFQDESVVDDSQLPKDRFSAERLKGVDSTLKIQPAELGDSAMYLCASSREATGYYEQYFGPGTRLTVT.

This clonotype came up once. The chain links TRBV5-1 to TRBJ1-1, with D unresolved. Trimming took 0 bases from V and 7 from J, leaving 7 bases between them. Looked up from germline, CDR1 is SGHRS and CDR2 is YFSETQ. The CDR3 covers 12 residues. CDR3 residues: CASSLDSNEAFF. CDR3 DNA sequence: TGCGCCAGCAGCTTGGACAGTAATGAAGCTTTCTTT.

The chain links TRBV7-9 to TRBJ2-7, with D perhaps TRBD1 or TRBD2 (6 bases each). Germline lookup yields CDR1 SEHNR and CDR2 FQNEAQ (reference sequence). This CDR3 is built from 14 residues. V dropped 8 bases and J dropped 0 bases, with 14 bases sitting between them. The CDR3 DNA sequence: TGTGCCAGCCAGGGGACTGCACGCTCCTACGAGCAGTACTTC. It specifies CASQGTARSYEQYF. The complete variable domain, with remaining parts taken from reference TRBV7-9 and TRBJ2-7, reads DTGVSQNPRHKITKRGQNVTFRCDPISEHNRLYWYRQTLGQGPEFLTYFQNEAQLEKSRLLSDRFSAERPKGSFSTLEIQRTEQGDSAMYLCASQGTARSYEQYFGPGTRLTVT.

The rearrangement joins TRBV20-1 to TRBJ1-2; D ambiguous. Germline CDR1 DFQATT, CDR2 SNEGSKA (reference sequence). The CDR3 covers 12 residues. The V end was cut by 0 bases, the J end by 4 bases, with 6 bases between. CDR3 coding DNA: TGCAGTGCTAGAGAATCATCCTATGGCTACACCTTC. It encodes CSARESSYGYTF.

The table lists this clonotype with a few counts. CDR3 sequence: CASSIGRSGNTIYF. In nucleotides, the CDR3 is TGCGCCAGCAGCATAGGTCGGTCTGGAAACACCATATATTTT. The chain employs TRBV5-1 and TRBJ1-3; no definite D call. Germline V gene data show CDR1 as SGHRS and CDR2 as YFSETQ. The CDR3 covers 14 residues. The germline V and J ends were trimmed by 4 bases and 1 base, with 9 bases remaining between them.

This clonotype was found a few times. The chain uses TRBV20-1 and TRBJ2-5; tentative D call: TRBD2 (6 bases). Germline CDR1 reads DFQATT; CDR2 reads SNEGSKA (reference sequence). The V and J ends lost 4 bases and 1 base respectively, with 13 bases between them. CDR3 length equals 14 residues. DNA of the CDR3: TGCAGTGCTATTTTAGCGGAGCCCCAAGAGACCCAGTACTTC. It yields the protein CSAILAEPQETQYF.

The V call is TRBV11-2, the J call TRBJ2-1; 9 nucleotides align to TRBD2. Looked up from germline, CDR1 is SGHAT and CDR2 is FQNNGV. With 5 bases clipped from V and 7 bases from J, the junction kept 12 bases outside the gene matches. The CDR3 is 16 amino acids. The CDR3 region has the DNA TGTGCCAGCAGCCACCGTAGCGGGAGAGGGGGGAATGAGCAGTTCTTC. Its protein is CASSHRSGRGGNEQFF.

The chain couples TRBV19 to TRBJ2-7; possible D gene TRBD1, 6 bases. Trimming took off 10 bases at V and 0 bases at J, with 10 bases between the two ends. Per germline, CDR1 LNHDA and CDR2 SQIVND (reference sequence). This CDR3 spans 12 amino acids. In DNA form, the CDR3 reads TGTGCCACCCGACAGGACTCCTACGAGCAGTACTTC. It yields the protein CATRQDSYEQYF.